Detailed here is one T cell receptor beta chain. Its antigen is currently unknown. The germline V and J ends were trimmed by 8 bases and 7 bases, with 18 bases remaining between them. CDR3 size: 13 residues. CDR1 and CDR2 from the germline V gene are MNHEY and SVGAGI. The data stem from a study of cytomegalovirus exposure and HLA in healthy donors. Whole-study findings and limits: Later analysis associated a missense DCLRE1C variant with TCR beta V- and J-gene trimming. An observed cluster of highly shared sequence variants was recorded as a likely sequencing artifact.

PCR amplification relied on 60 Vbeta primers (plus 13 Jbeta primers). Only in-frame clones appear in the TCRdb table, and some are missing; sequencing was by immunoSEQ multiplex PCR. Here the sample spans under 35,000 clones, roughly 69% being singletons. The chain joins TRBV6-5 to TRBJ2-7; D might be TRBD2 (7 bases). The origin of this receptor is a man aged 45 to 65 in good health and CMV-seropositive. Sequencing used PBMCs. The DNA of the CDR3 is TGTGCCAGCCGGGGGGCAGGGCCGGTGGAGCAGTACTTC. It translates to CASRGAGPVEQYF.